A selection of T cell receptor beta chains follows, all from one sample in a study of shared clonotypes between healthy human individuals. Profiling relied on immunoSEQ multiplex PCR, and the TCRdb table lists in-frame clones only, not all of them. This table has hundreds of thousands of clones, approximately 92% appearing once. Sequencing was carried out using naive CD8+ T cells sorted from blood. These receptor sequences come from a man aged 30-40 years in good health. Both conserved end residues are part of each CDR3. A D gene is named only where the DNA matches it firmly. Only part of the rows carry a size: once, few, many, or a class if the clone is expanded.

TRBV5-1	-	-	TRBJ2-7	CASSLEGSGWFDEQYF	TGCGCCAGCAGCTTGGAGGGGTCAGGGTGGTTCGACGAGCAGTACTTC
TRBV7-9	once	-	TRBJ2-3	CASSLDWGAPTDTQYF	TGTGCCAGCAGCTTAGATTGGGGGGCCCCCACAGATACGCAGTATTTT
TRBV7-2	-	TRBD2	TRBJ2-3	CASSHIRDYRDTQYF	TGTGCCAGCAGCCACATCCGGGACTACCGGGATACGCAGTATTTT
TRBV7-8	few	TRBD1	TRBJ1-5	CASSLGQGKQPQHF	TGTGCCAGCAGCTTGGGACAGGGGAAACAGCCCCAGCATTTT
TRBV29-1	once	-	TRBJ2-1	CSVNTDNLFNEQFF	TGCAGCGTGAATACAGATAACCTTTTCAATGAGCAGTTCTTC
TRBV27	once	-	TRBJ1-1	CASSPSAPNTEAFF	TGTGCCAGCAGTCCCTCCGCCCCGAACACTGAAGCTTTCTTT
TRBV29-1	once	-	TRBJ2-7	CSVAPAETNTYEQYF	TGCAGCGTTGCACCAGCTGAGACGAATACCTACGAGCAGTACTTC
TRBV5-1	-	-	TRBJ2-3	CASTALGLTSTDTQYF	TGCGCCAGCACGGCCTTAGGCCTAACTAGCACAGATACGCAGTATTTT
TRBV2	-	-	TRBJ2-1	CASSDSTDFYNEQFF	TGTGCCAGCAGTGATAGCACAGACTTTTACAATGAGCAGTTCTTC
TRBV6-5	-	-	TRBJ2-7	CASGFGEQYF	TGTGCCAGTGGGTTCGGCGAGCAGTACTTC
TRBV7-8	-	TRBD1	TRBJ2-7	CASSYPDRDSYEQYF	TGTGCCAGCAGCTACCCGGACAGGGACTCCTACGAGCAGTACTTC
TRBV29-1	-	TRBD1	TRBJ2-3	CSVHRGPITDTQYF	TGCAGCGTTCACAGGGGGCCCATCACAGATACGCAGTATTTT
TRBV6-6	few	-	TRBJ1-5	CASSNDQPQHF	TGTGCCAGCAGCAATGATCAGCCCCAGCATTTT
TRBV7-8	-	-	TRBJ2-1	CASSLNSDSAYNEQFF	TGTGCCAGCAGCTTAAACTCGGACTCGGCCTACAATGAGCAGTTCTTC
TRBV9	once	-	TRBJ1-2	CASSAGRYGYTF	TGTGCCAGCAGCGCCGGGAGATATGGCTACACCTTC
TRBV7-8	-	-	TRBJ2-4	CASSSHRILAKNIQYF	TGTGCCAGCAGCTCGCACAGGATTCTAGCCAAAAACATTCAGTACTTC
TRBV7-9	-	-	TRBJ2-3	CASTPLASDNTDTQYF	TGTGCCAGCACCCCACTAGCCTCCGACAACACAGATACGCAGTATTTT
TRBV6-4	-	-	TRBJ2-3	CASSDGLDASDTQYF	TGTGCCAGCAGTGACGGTTTGGACGCCTCGGATACGCAGTATTTT
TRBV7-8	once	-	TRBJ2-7	CASSLALGHKEYEQYF	TGTGCCAGCAGCTTAGCTCTGGGACACAAGGAATACGAGCAGTACTTC
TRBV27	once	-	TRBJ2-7	CASSWVSSYEQYF	TGTGCCAGCAGTTGGGTGAGCTCCTACGAGCAGTACTTC
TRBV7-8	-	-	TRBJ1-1	CASSLSGVGTEAFF	TGTGCCAGCAGCTTATCCGGAGTAGGCACTGAAGCTTTCTTT
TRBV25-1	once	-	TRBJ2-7	CASSESGIYEQYF	TGTGCCAGCAGTGAATCGGGGATCTACGAGCAGTACTTC